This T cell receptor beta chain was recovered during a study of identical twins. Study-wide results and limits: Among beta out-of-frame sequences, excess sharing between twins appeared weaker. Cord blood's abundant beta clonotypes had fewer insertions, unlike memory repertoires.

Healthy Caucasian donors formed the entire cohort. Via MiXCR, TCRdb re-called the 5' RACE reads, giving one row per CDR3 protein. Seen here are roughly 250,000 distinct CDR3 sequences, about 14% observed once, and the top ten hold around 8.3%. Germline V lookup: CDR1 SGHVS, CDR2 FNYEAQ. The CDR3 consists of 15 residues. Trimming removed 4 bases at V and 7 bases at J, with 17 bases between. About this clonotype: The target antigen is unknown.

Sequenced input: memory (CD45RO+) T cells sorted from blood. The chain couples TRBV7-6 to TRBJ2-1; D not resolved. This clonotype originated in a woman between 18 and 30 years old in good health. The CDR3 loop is CASSSGLTRRNEQFF. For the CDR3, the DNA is TGTGCCAGCAGCTCTGGCCTCACGAGGCGGAATGAGCAGTTCTTC.